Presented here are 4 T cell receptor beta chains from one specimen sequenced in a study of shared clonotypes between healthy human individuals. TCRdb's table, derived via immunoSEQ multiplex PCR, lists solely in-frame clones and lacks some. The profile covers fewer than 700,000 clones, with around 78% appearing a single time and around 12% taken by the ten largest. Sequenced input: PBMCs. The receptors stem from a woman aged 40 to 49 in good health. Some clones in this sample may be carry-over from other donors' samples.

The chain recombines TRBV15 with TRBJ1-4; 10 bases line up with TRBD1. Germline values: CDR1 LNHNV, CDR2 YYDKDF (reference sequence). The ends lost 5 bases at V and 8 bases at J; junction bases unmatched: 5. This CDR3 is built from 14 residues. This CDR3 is CATSWGQGPEKLFF. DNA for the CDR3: TGTGCCACCAGCTGGGGACAGGGGCCCGAAAAACTGTTTTTT. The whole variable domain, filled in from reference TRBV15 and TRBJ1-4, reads DAMVIQNPRYQVTQFGKPVTLSCSQTLNHNVMYWYQQKSSQAPKLLFHYYDKDFNNEADTPDNFQSRRPNTSFCFLDIRSPGLGDTAMYLCATSWGQGPEKLFFGSGTQLSVL.

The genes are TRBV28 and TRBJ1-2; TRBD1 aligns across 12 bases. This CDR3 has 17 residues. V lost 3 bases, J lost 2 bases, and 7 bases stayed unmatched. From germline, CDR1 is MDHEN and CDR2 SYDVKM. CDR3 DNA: TGTGCCAGCAGTTTCCCAGACGGGACAGGGGGCAACTATGGCTACACCTTC. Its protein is CASSFPDGTGGNYGYTF.

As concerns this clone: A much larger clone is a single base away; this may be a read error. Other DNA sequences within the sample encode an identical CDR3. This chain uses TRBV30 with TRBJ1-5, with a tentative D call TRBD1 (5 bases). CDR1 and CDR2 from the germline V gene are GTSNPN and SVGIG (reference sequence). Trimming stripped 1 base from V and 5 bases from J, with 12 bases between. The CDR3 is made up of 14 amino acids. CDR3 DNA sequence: TGTGCCTGGAGTGGTGGTTTAGGGGATCAGCCCCAGCATTTT. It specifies CAWSGGLGDQPQHF.

The CDR3 here is CASSPVGGDTEAFF. In DNA, the CDR3 is TGCGCCAGCAGCCCCGTTGGTGGAGACACTGAAGCTTTCTTT. V usage is TRBV5-1 and J usage is TRBJ1-1; no clear D. This CDR3 contains 14 residues. V shed 4 bases and J shed 3 bases, with 13 bases lying between them. The germline CDR1 and CDR2 sequences are SGHRS and YFSETQ.